The clone carrying this T cell receptor (beta chain) appeared a single time. The sample belongs to a study of PD-1 blockade in classical Hodgkin lymphoma. Indicated time point: cycle 4 day 1 (C4D1), after more than five weeks of nivolumab. There was relapse after autologous stem cell transplantation in every patient, and there was variation in brentuximab vedotin exposure. Per the germline V gene, CDR1 is SGHTA and CDR2 is FQGNSA. V lost 3 bases to trimming and J lost 4 bases, with 13 bases between them. The CDR3 is made up of 14 amino acids. Repertoires were generated with immunoSEQ multiplex PCR, while TCRdb's copy carries only in-frame clones and drops some. The sample has almost 95,000 clones, 75% to 85% seen once.

The material sequenced was peripheral blood mononuclear cells (PBMCs), taken before the fourth cycle of nivolumab. V and J are TRBV7-2 and TRBJ2-7; D not certain. The TCR comes from a human donor with classical Hodgkin lymphoma. The CDR3 spells CASSFGESGYEQYF. CDR3 bases: TGTGCCAGCAGCTTTGGAGAAAGTGGTTACGAGCAGTACTTC. Complete variable domain (other parts from reference TRBV7-2 and TRBJ2-7): GAGVSQSPSNKVTEKGKDVELRCDPISGHTALYWYRQSLGQGLEFLIYFQGNSAPDKSGLPSDRFSAERTGGSVSTLTIQRTQQEDSAVYLCASSFGESGYEQYFGPGTRLTVT.